This T cell receptor beta chain was profiled in a study of post-analysis software for immune sequencing data. Study results and caveats: Patients showed TRBV5-6, TRBV5-1 and TRBV20-1 among four to six TRBV segments more frequent than in controls. Multiple sclerosis patients showed significantly lower normalized Chao1 diversity than controls did.

The germline gives CDR1 WSHSY, CDR2 SAAADI. V lost 4 bases and J 3 bases, leaving 10 bases between the germline ends. The length of the CDR3 is 13 residues. Unique molecular identifiers were built into the TCR beta cDNA libraries. MiXCR, run by TCRdb on the PCR reads, gives a single entry per CDR3 protein. The sample consists of approximately 770,000 distinct CDR3 sequences, about 43% of them appearing once. As to this clonotype: The antigen remains unidentified.

The sequenced material came from blood. This receptor was identified in a girl aged 10-17 years with multiple sclerosis. V usage is TRBV10-2 and J usage is TRBJ2-7, with D possibly being TRBD1 (6 bases). CDR3 protein: CASSAQQGYEQYF. The CDR3 DNA sequence: TGCGCCAGCAGTGCCCAACAGGGCTACGAGCAGTACTTC.